The 16 T cell receptor beta chains listed next were all sequenced from one sample in a study of T cell responses to AZD1222 COVID-19 vaccine (dated by TCRdb to the early 2020s). The library was prepared using the immunoSEQ multiplex PCR assay. The table was pulled from immuneACCESS by TCRdb, which kept in-frame rearrangements only. Such tables lose some clones; where checked, under half of the loss comes from unresolved V genes, and the rest has no known cause. The sample table records fewer than 200,000 clones; around nine tenths of these occur just once. Roughly 1.1% of the sample belongs to the ten largest clones. What the time point label conveys for this sample: about 28 days (+/-7) after the second vaccine dose. The sample was peripheral blood, taken 28 days after the second AZD1222 dose. These receptors originate from an adult who received the AZD1222 COVID-19 vaccine.

The table lists this clone with a count of one. This chain uses TRBV6-6 with TRBJ1-2; 7 bases match TRBD1. J lost 5 bases, V lost 0 bases, and 9 bases had no gene match. From germline, CDR1 is MNHNY and CDR2 SVGAGI (reference sequence). The CDR3 contains 16 residues. The CDR3 here is CASSYSDRAHRYGYTF. The CDR3 DNA reads as TGTGCCAGCAGTTACTCAGACAGGGCCCATAGGTATGGCTACACCTTC.

The CDR3 DNA reads TGTGCCAGCAGCTTAGCGCGGGAAAACACCATATATTTT. This encodes CASSLARENTIYF. J is TRBJ1-3 and V is TRBV7-2; D unclear. Germline-derived CDR1 and CDR2 are SGHTA and FQGNSA. Trimming shortened V by 0 bases and J by 6 bases, and 6 bases separated the two germline ends. The CDR3 sequence is 13 residues long.

J is TRBJ2-1 and V is TRBV6-5; 9 nucleotides agree with TRBD1. J gave up 5 bases and V 8 bases, and 4 bases lay outside the gene matches. Germline lookup yields CDR1 MNHEY and CDR2 SVGAGI. This CDR3 has 13 amino acids. The CDR3 nucleotides read TGTGCCAGCCCGGGACAGGGAAACAATGAGCAGTTCTTC. Amino acid sequence: CASPGQGNNEQFF.

The gene calls are TRBV27 and TRBJ1-2; D is perhaps TRBD1 (6 bases). The germline gives CDR1 MNHEY, CDR2 SMNVEV (reference sequence). The V and J ends lost 5 bases and 6 bases respectively, with 16 bases between them. The CDR3 has 14 amino acids. The CDR3 DNA sequence: TGTGCCAGCAGTCTCAGGAGGGGGTTGGATGGCTACACCTTC. Encoded protein: CASSLRRGLDGYTF.

The chain couples TRBV7-8 to TRBJ2-3; 12 bases match TRBD2. Looked up from germline, CDR1 is SGHVS and CDR2 is FQNEAQ. The CDR3 runs 16 residues. V shed 0 bases and J 5 bases; nucleotides not matched to a gene: 3. The CDR3 here is CASSLAGGLAGDTQYF. The CDR3 nucleotides read TGTGCCAGCAGCTTAGCTGGGGGACTAGCGGGAGATACGCAGTATTTT.

The chain couples TRBV4-3 to TRBJ2-7; no definite D call. This CDR3 is 14 amino acids long. Germline-derived CDR1 and CDR2 are LGHNA and YSLEER. V dropped 5 bases and J dropped 0 bases, with 11 bases sitting between them. In DNA form, the CDR3 reads TGCGCCAGCAGCATTTCGACGGGCTCCTACGAGCAGTACTTC. It encodes CASSISTGSYEQYF.

V is TRBV9 and J is TRBJ1-6; no clear D gene. The CDR3 is 14 residues long. The germline V gene encodes CDR1 SGDLS and CDR2 YYNGEE. The V end was cut by 4 bases, the J end by 5 bases, with 10 bases between. CDR3 region: CASSRGRDNSPLHF. CDR3 in DNA: TGTGCCAGCAGCCGCGGACGGGATAATTCACCCCTCCACTTT.

V gene TRBV5-1 combines with J gene TRBJ2-5, with no clear D. CDR1 and CDR2 from the germline V gene are SGHRS and YFSETQ. Trimming removed 1 base at V and 0 bases at J, with 7 bases between. The CDR3 is made up of 14 amino acids. CDR3 nucleotides: TGCGCCAGCAGCTTGCAAGGACACCAAGAGACCCAGTACTTC. It codes for CASSLQGHQETQYF.

This chain connects TRBV7-9 to TRBJ2-5, with TRBD1 matching over 9 bases. CDR1 is SEHNR and CDR2 is FQNEAQ in the germline V gene (reference sequence). V gave up 8 bases and J gave up 5 bases; unmatched junction bases: 15. This CDR3 is built from 16 residues. The CDR3 coding sequence is TGTGCCAGCCAACCTTTTGACAGGGGGTTGTCGGAGACCCAGTACTTC. Translation: CASQPFDRGLSETQYF. The complete variable domain, with remaining parts taken from reference TRBV7-9 and TRBJ2-5, reads DTGVSQNPRHKITKRGQNVTFRCDPISEHNRLYWYRQTLGQGPEFLTYFQNEAQLEKSRLLSDRFSAERPKGSFSTLEIQRTEQGDSAMYLCASQPFDRGLSETQYFGPGTRLLVL.

This clone was seen more than once but under ten times. DNA of the CDR3: TGCGCCAGCAGCTTGGTTGACGGGGAGCTGTTTTTT. Amino acid sequence: CASSLVDGELFF. The gene calls are TRBV5-1 and TRBJ2-2; D is unresolved. Trimming cost V 0 bases and J 7 bases, with 4 bases left between them. This CDR3 has 12 amino acids. Germline CDR1 is SGHRS and CDR2 is YFSETQ.

The J gene is TRBJ2-1, the V gene TRBV24-1; the match to TRBD2 covers 10 bases. Per germline, CDR1 KGHDR and CDR2 SFDVKD. The CDR3 consists of 15 residues. Trimming took 3 bases from V and 5 from J; bases not matched to a gene: 3. The CDR3 coding sequence is TGTGCCACCAGTGATACTAGCGGGATTAACAATGAGCAGTTCTTC. This encodes CATSDTSGINNEQFF.

The chain recombines TRBV5-4 with TRBJ2-5; TRBD1 agrees at 10 bases. V lost 4 bases, J lost 2 bases, and 5 bases stayed unmatched. This CDR3 is built from 15 residues. Germline lookup yields CDR1 SGHNT and CDR2 YYREEE (reference sequence). The CDR3 sequence is CASSQKDRGQETQYF. Written as DNA, the CDR3 is TGTGCCAGCAGCCAAAAGGACAGGGGGCAAGAGACCCAGTACTTC.

The gene calls are TRBV7-2 and TRBJ2-3, with 8 bases lining up with TRBD2. The V gene's germline CDR1 is SGHTA and CDR2 FQGNSA. The CDR3 consists of 16 residues. The V and J ends lost 4 bases and 4 bases, in that order; junction bases with no gene match: 10. The CDR3, as DNA: TGTGCCAGCAGCTCAAACCGGGGGGGCTTTTCAGATACGCAGTATTTT. It translates to CASSSNRGGFSDTQYF. The complete variable domain, with remaining parts taken from reference TRBV7-2 and TRBJ2-3, reads GAGVSQSPSNKVTEKGKDVELRCDPISGHTALYWYRQSLGQGLEFLIYFQGNSAPDKSGLPSDRFSAERTGGSVSTLTIQRTQQEDSAVYLCASSSNRGGFSDTQYFGPGTRLTVL.

The chain combines TRBV6-5 with TRBJ1-1; 7 bases are shared with TRBD1. The J segment lost 6 bases and the V segment lost 5 bases, leaving 3 bases of the junction unmatched. This CDR3 has 12 residues. Germline CDR1 is MNHEY and CDR2 is SVGAGI. In nucleotides, the CDR3 is TGTGCCAGCAGTAACGACAGGGCTGAAGCTTTCTTT. It codes for CASSNDRAEAFF.

The V gene is TRBV15, the J gene TRBJ1-4, with unresolved D. CDR3 length: 16 residues. In germline, CDR1 is LNHNV, CDR2 YYDKDF (reference sequence). Trimming stripped 1 base from V and 0 bases from J, with 9 bases between. The CDR3: CATSRAYFATNEKLFF. CDR3 nucleotide sequence: TGTGCCACCAGCAGAGCCTACTTCGCAACTAATGAAAAACTGTTTTTT.

The rearrangement joins TRBV2 to TRBJ1-6; 8 bases align to TRBD1. Germline V gives CDR1 SNHLY, CDR2 FYNNEI. This CDR3 has 14 residues. V was pared by 6 bases and J by 10 bases, with 8 bases of the junction left unmatched. The CDR3: CASSADRGSSPLHF. The CDR3 DNA reads as TGTGCCAGCAGCGCTGACAGGGGAAGCTCACCCCTCCACTTT.